This record looks at one T cell receptor (beta chain) sequence and its context. What it recognizes is unknown. This entry belongs to a study of cytomegalovirus exposure and HLA in healthy donors. Study findings and constraints: The study dropped some indistinguishable V segments, TRBV6-2 and TRBV6-3 among them. Rare sequences made up most TCRs, while some public TCRs were found in many donors. Previously analyzed data showed that most TCR beta V segments were productive at a frequency of about 87% or about 30%. An assumption of roughly uniform sequencing depth across donors underlay the presence/absence analyses.

Primers for the PCR totalled 60 Vbeta and 13 Jbeta. TCRdb's table, derived via immunoSEQ multiplex PCR, lists solely in-frame clones and lacks some. Altogether approximately 200,000 clones are present, less than 85% being singletons, with the ten largest covering over 1.5%. The CDR3 is made up of 13 amino acids. Trimming stripped 3 bases from V and 5 bases from J, with 14 bases between. Per germline, CDR1 SQVTM and CDR2 ANQGSEA. Material: PBMCs. The receptor was derived from a girl under 18 in good health and CMV-seropositive. The V call is TRBV29-1, the J call TRBJ2-7, with a tentative D call TRBD1 (5 bases). The CDR3 nucleotides are TGCAGCGTTGACGGTCAGGGTATCAACGAGCAGTACTTC. Translation: CSVDGQGINEQYF.